This record looks at one TCR beta chain sequence and its context. Its antigen is unidentified. The junction and the germline gene differ at one end; a read error may be behind it. Germline CDR1 and CDR2: SGHAT and FQNNGV. The CDR3 is 14 residues long. These data originate in a study of cytomegalovirus exposure and HLA in healthy donors. The PCR employed 60 Vbeta primers together with 13 Jbeta primers. Generated by immunoSEQ multiplex PCR, the TCRdb table keeps only in-frame clones and is missing some. The repertoire has about 180,000 clones, about four fifths of them found once; the top ten carry 4.9%. General study points: Donors were assumed by presence/absence analyses to have roughly uniform sequencing depth. Productive status was seen about 90% or about 30% of the time for most TCR beta V segments in an earlier analysis. A classifier reportedly called cytomegalovirus status with high sensitivity and specificity.

Material for sequencing was PBMCs. The receptor comes from a woman under 30 in good health and CMV-seropositive. The chain carries TRBV11-2 and TRBJ1-6; no firm D call. CDR3 sequence (DNA): TGTGCCAGCAGCTTACAAGCCTATAATTCACCCCTCCACTTC. It translates to CASSLQAYNSPLHF.